The 14 T cell receptor beta chains listed next were all sequenced from one sample in a study of T cells in Graves' hyperthyroidism and ophthalmopathy. The investigators amplified TCR beta CDR3 regions from RNA transcripts. The HTBI set primed first-round TCR CDR3 RT-PCR. From the multiplex PCR reads, TCRdb called clonotypes with MiXCR, one entry per CDR3 protein. This sample has 300,000 to 400,000 distinct CDR3 sequences, with 21% found just once. Sequencing input: blood. The receptors here all came from a woman in her forties or fifties with Graves' hyperthyroidism.

This clonotype was recorded many times. The chain combines TRBV5-1 with TRBJ2-7, with D possibly being TRBD1 (6 bases). Trimming took 1 base from V and 0 from J, leaving 14 bases between them. The CDR3 totals 16 residues. Per the germline V gene, CDR1 is SGHRS and CDR2 is YFSETQ. The CDR3 reads CASSLFDRKTSYEQYF. The DNA for the CDR3 is TGCGCCAGCAGCTTGTTCGACAGGAAAACCTCCTACGAGCAGTACTTC.

This clonotype was found many times. This CDR3 is CASSLTTSSYEQYF. The CDR3 coding sequence is TGTGCCAGCAGCTTAACAACTAGTTCCTACGAGCAGTACTTC. V and J are TRBV7-2 and TRBJ2-7; TRBD2 is a possible D gene (5 bases). In germline, CDR1 is SGHTA, CDR2 FQGNSA. The CDR3 consists of 14 residues. The germline V and J ends were trimmed by 2 bases and 1 base, with 9 bases remaining between them. The full variable domain, with the rest looked up from reference TRBV7-2 and TRBJ2-7, is GAGVSQSPSNKVTEKGKDVELRCDPISGHTALYWYRQSLGQGLEFLIYFQGNSAPDKSGLPSDRFSAERTGGSVSTLTIQRTQQEDSAVYLCASSLTTSSYEQYFGPGTRLTVT.

Ten or more counts support this clonotype. CDR3 loop: CASSFAGNTGELFF. The CDR3 nucleotides read TGTGCCAGCAGTTTTGCAGGGAACACCGGGGAGCTGTTTTTT. This chain connects TRBV12-3 or TRBV12-4 to TRBJ2-2; D is undetermined. The V and J ends lost 3 bases and 1 base respectively, with 6 bases between them. There are 14 residues in the CDR3.

At least ten counts were recorded for this clonotype. V usage is TRBV20-1 and J usage is TRBJ2-3; 9 bases are shared with TRBD2. V was pared by 3 bases and J by 3 bases, with 1 base of the junction left unmatched. Germline CDR1 is DFQATT and CDR2 is SNEGSKA (reference sequence). This CDR3 is 13 amino acids long. CDR3 coding DNA: TGCAGTGCTAGGCGGGGGGGAACAGATACGCAGTATTTT. This translates into CSARRGGTDTQYF.

Ten or more counts support this clonotype. This chain links TRBV7-3 with TRBJ2-1, with 9 bases fitting TRBD2. This CDR3 has 18 residues. Germline values: CDR1 SGHTA, CDR2 FQGTGA. The trim removed 1 base at V and 0 bases at J, leaving 7 bases unmatched. CDR3 amino acids: CASSLISGRRNSYNEQFF. The CDR3 DNA reads TGTGCCAGCAGCTTAATTAGCGGGAGAAGAAACTCCTACAATGAGCAGTTCTTC.

The chain is built from TRBV18 and TRBJ1-1, with a tentative D call TRBD1 (5 bases). Germline CDR1 is KGHSH and CDR2 is LQKENI. The CDR3 has 12 residues. Trimming stripped 3 bases from V and 4 bases from J, with 6 bases between. The CDR3 region is CASSPDSTEAFF. For the CDR3, the DNA is TGTGCCAGCTCACCTGACAGCACTGAAGCTTTCTTT.

This sequence joins TRBV5-1 and TRBJ2-5; perhaps TRBD1 as D (6 bases). V was pared by 5 bases and J by 1 base, with 6 bases between. CDR3 length equals 12 residues. Germline values: CDR1 SGHRS, CDR2 YFSETQ. The CDR3 is CASRTGQETQYF. The CDR3 DNA reads TGCGCCAGCAGGACAGGCCAAGAGACCCAGTACTTC.

This clonotype was seen repeatedly, ten times or more. V and J are TRBV6-1 and TRBJ1-2; TRBD1 might be the D (5 bases). From germline, CDR1 is MNHNS and CDR2 SASEGT. CDR3 length equals 13 residues. Deletions cut 4 bases from V and 5 bases from J, with 11 bases between. CDR3 protein: CASSADRKYGYTF. Here the CDR3 DNA reads TGTGCCAGCAGTGCAGACAGAAAGTATGGCTACACCTTC.

This clonotype was counted ten times or more. The chain combines TRBV11-2 with TRBJ2-1; 8 bases are a match to TRBD2. The CDR3 runs to 15 residues. The ends lost 3 bases at V and 8 bases at J; junction bases unmatched: 9. The V gene's germline CDR1 is SGHAT and CDR2 FQNNGV. Here the CDR3 DNA reads TGTGCCAGCAGCTTTGGGACTAGGGGGTTCGATGAGCAGTTCTTC. Amino acid sequence: CASSFGTRGFDEQFF.

This clonotype turned up a few times. This rearrangement joins TRBV12-3 or TRBV12-4 to TRBJ2-4; D remains ambiguous. The CDR3 is made up of 13 amino acids. Deletions cut 5 bases from V and 2 bases from J, with 7 bases between. The CDR3 protein is CASSPRTKNIQYF. In DNA, the CDR3 is TGTGCCAGCAGTCCCCGGACCAAAAACATTCAGTACTTC.

This clonotype has ten or more counts. This chain connects TRBV11-1 to TRBJ1-1; D is uncertain. Trimming shortened V by 1 base and J by 10 bases, and 7 bases separated the two germline ends. The CDR3 loop spans 11 amino acids. Germline loops: CDR1 SGHAT, CDR2 FQDESV (reference sequence). The CDR3 nucleotides are TGTGCCAGCAGCTTAGTTGGGCGAGCTTTCTTT. Its protein is CASSLVGRAFF. Filled out from reference TRBV11-1 and TRBJ1-1, the complete variable domain reads EAEVAQSPRYKITEKSQAVAFWCDPISGHATLYWYRQILGQGPELLVQFQDESVVDDSQLPKDRFSAERLKGVDSTLKIQPAELGDSAMYLCASSLVGRAFFGQGTRLTVV.

This clonotype occurred many times. The chain couples TRBV9 to TRBJ1-1; D is uncertain. Germline loops: CDR1 SGDLS, CDR2 YYNGEE. This CDR3 is built from 13 residues. V was clipped by 0 bases and J by 2 bases, with 5 bases between them. DNA for the CDR3: TGTGCCAGCAGCGTAGATGCTAACACTGAAGCTTTCTTT. This encodes CASSVDANTEAFF.

This clonotype occurred a few times. The V gene is TRBV6-1, the J gene TRBJ2-7; 7 bases agree with TRBD2. Germline values: CDR1 MNHNS, CDR2 SASEGT. V lost 1 base and J lost 2; bases outside the gene matches: 8. The CDR3 has 16 amino acids. The CDR3 nucleotides are TGTGCCAGCAGTGAAGTTTTGTGGGAGGGCCCCTACGAGCAGTACTTC. Translating gives CASSEVLWEGPYEQYF.

This rearrangement joins TRBV20-1 to TRBJ2-1; TRBD2 might be the D (5 bases). This CDR3 has 14 residues. CDR1 is DFQATT, CDR2 SNEGSKA, per germline (reference sequence). The ends were cut back, 0 bases at V and 5 bases at J, with 11 bases in the middle. The CDR3 loop is CSAREALANNEQFF. As DNA, the CDR3 is TGCAGTGCTAGAGAAGCGCTAGCAAACAATGAGCAGTTCTTC.